Presented here are 15 T cell receptor beta chains from one specimen sequenced in a study of PD-1 blockade in classical Hodgkin lymphoma. Stated time point: cycle 4 day 1 (C4D1), after more than five weeks of nivolumab. With no exception, relapse followed autologous stem cell transplantation in all patients, and brentuximab vedotin exposure varied. Purification of CD4+ T cells from thawed PBMCs was achieved by magnetic negative selection. Produced via immunoSEQ multiplex PCR; TCRdb's table is partial and in-frame only. The table includes about 22,000 clones, approximately 65% detected once. This sample comprised CD4+ T cells from blood, obtained before the fourth cycle of nivolumab. The source of these receptors is a human donor with classical Hodgkin lymphoma.

The V call is TRBV9, the J call TRBJ2-3; TRBD1 agrees at 8 bases. The trim removed 1 base at V and 2 bases at J, leaving 18 bases unmatched. The CDR3 runs 20 residues. The germline CDR1 and CDR2 sequences are SGDLS and YYNGEE. CDR3 sequence reads: CASSVSRDRRIRAHTDTQYF. CDR3 sequence (DNA): TGTGCCAGCAGCGTAAGCCGGGACAGGAGGATTCGGGCACACACAGATACGCAGTATTTT.

V is TRBV5-4 and J is TRBJ2-3; D call uncertain. From germline, CDR1 is SGHNT and CDR2 YYREEE (reference sequence). Trimming took 4 bases from V and 6 from J, leaving 9 bases between them. The CDR3 extends over 12 amino acids. The CDR3 bases are TGTGCCAGCAGCCCCCTTCGTGATACGCAGTATTTT. Translating it yields CASSPLRDTQYF.

This chain connects TRBV18 to TRBJ2-7; 7 bases line up with TRBD1. The V and J ends lost 3 bases and 2 bases, in that order; junction bases with no gene match: 1. The germline CDR1 and CDR2 sequences are KGHSH and LQKENI. The CDR3 has 13 residues. This CDR3 reads CASSPQGAYEQYF. CDR3 DNA: TGTGCCAGCTCACCTCAGGGGGCCTACGAGCAGTACTTC. Supplemented by reference TRBV18 and TRBJ2-7, the full variable domain reads NAGVMQNPRHLVRRRGQEARLRCSPMKGHSHVYWYRQLPEEGLKFMVYLQKENIIDESGMPKERFSAEFPKEGPSILRIQQVVRGDSAAYFCASSPQGAYEQYFGPGTRLTVT.

The chain couples TRBV6-5 to TRBJ1-1, with no clear D. The CDR3 consists of 13 residues. Looked up from germline, CDR1 is MNHEY and CDR2 is SVGAGI. V lost 8 bases and J lost 0, with 10 bases in between. CDR3 sequence (DNA): TGTGCCAGCGGCGAGAGAATGAACACTGAAGCTTTCTTT. It codes for CASGERMNTEAFF.

The chain joins TRBV7-2 to TRBJ2-5; 7 bases fit TRBD1. The CDR3 is 14 amino acids. CDR1 is SGHTA, CDR2 FQGNSA, per germline. The V gene end was trimmed by 2 bases and the J gene end by 8 bases; junction bases not matched to a gene: 8. In nucleotides, the CDR3 is TGTGCCAGCAGCTTAAGACAGGGCCAGGGTACCCAGTACTTC. It codes for CASSLRQGQGTQYF.

The chain employs TRBV9 and TRBJ2-5; 11 nucleotides agree with TRBD2. CDR3 length: 15 amino acids. V shed 4 bases, J shed 5 bases, and the junction held 7 bases outside the gene matches. CDR1 is SGDLS and CDR2 is YYNGEE in the germline V gene. The CDR3 DNA is TGTGCCAGCAGCATTCAGACTAGCGGGGACGAGACCCAGTACTTC. Translating it yields CASSIQTSGDETQYF.

The rearrangement joins TRBV5-1 to TRBJ2-5, with a tentative D call TRBD2 (6 bases). Germline values: CDR1 SGHRS, CDR2 YFSETQ. The CDR3 is 14 amino acids. The V end lost 3 bases, the J end lost 2 bases, and 11 bases lay between the germline ends. In DNA, the CDR3 is TGCGCCAGCAGCTCGGCGGGGATTCAAGAGACCCAGTACTTC. Amino acids: CASSSAGIQETQYF.

The rearrangement links TRBV9 to TRBJ2-1; 9 positions agree with TRBD2. CDR3 length equals 18 residues. V shed 3 bases and J 4 bases; nucleotides not matched to a gene: 14. Looked up from germline, CDR1 is SGDLS and CDR2 is YYNGEE. CDR3 loop: CASSARAGSGGTYNEQFF. CDR3 bases: TGTGCCAGCAGCGCCCGAGCCGGAAGCGGGGGGACTTACAATGAGCAGTTCTTC. Together with reference TRBV9 and TRBJ2-1, the CDR3 gives the full variable domain: DSGVTQTPKHLITATGQRVTLRCSPRSGDLSVYWYQQSLDQGLQFLIQYYNGEERAKGNILERFSAQQFPDLHSELNLSSLELGDSALYFCASSARAGSGGTYNEQFFGPGTRLTVL.

CDR3 DNA sequence: TGCGCCAGCAGCTTGGTTCGCGACACCGATCAGCCCCAGCATTTT. Its protein product is CASSLVRDTDQPQHF. This chain joins TRBV5-1 and TRBJ1-5; D ambiguous. This CDR3 is built from 15 residues. Germline loops: CDR1 SGHRS, CDR2 YFSETQ. Trimming took 0 bases from V and 5 from J, leaving 12 bases between them.

The chain combines TRBV5-4 with TRBJ1-2; 7 nucleotides align to TRBD1. Germline CDR1 reads SGHNT; CDR2 reads YYREEE (reference sequence). The CDR3 totals 15 residues. The V gene end was trimmed by 0 bases and the J gene end by 3 bases; junction bases not matched to a gene: 5. This CDR3 is CASSLGAGGDYGYTF. The CDR3 nucleotides are TGTGCCAGCAGCTTGGGGGCAGGGGGTGACTATGGCTACACCTTC.

V usage is TRBV7-2 and J usage is TRBJ1-2, with D possibly TRBD1 on 6 matching bases. The CDR3 runs 16 residues. V lost 0 bases, J lost 4 bases, and 15 bases lay in between. Germline values: CDR1 SGHTA, CDR2 FQGNSA. The CDR3 reads CASSLARGGEGYGYTF. In nucleotides, the CDR3 is TGTGCCAGCAGCTTAGCGAGGGGGGGAGAAGGCTATGGCTACACCTTC. Using reference TRBV7-2 and TRBJ1-2 for the parts outside the CDR3, the full variable domain is GAGVSQSPSNKVTEKGKDVELRCDPISGHTALYWYRQSLGQGLEFLIYFQGNSAPDKSGLPSDRFSAERTGGSVSTLTIQRTQQEDSAVYLCASSLARGGEGYGYTFGSGTRLTVV.

V and J are TRBV18 and TRBJ1-5; 7 bases line up with TRBD1. This CDR3 comprises 14 residues. The junction had 3 bases not matched to a gene; V was cut back by 3 bases and J by 4 bases. CDR1 is KGHSH, CDR2 LQKENI, per germline. The CDR3: CASSPGTVNQPQHF. CDR3 bases: TGTGCCAGCTCACCCGGGACAGTTAATCAGCCCCAGCATTTT. Full variable domain (rest looked up from reference TRBV18 and TRBJ1-5): NAGVMQNPRHLVRRRGQEARLRCSPMKGHSHVYWYRQLPEEGLKFMVYLQKENIIDESGMPKERFSAEFPKEGPSILRIQQVVRGDSAAYFCASSPGTVNQPQHFGDGTRLSIL.

The chain is built from TRBV29-1 and TRBJ2-7; weak D call: TRBD1 (5 bases). Per germline, CDR1 SQVTM and CDR2 ANQGSEA. Trimming removed 4 bases at V and 9 bases at J, with 16 bases between. The CDR3 consists of 12 residues. The CDR3 DNA reads as TGCAGCGTTGCCGAACAGGTACCGGGGCAGTACTTC. Amino acid sequence: CSVAEQVPGQYF.

The chain couples TRBV27 to TRBJ1-4; D unresolved. Looked up from germline, CDR1 is MNHEY and CDR2 is SMNVEV (reference sequence). This CDR3 has 13 residues. Deletions cut 6 bases from V and 7 bases from J, with 12 bases between. CDR3 region: CASREPLTEKLFF. The CDR3, as DNA: TGTGCCAGCAGGGAACCCTTGACTGAAAAACTGTTTTTT.

The V call is TRBV5-5, the J call TRBJ1-3, with D unresolved. CDR3 size: 17 residues. The germline CDR1 and CDR2 sequences are SGHKS and YYEKEE (reference sequence). The germline V and J ends were trimmed by 0 bases and 0 bases, with 13 bases remaining between them. The CDR3 is CASSLGLQVNSGNTIYF. For the CDR3, the DNA is TGTGCCAGCAGCTTGGGGCTCCAGGTTAACTCTGGAAACACCATATATTTT.